A selection of T cell receptor beta chains follows, all from one sample in a study of blood T cell repertoires in COVID-19. Repertoires were generated with immunoSEQ multiplex PCR, while TCRdb's copy carries only in-frame clones and drops some. This table holds about 40,000 clones, roughly 80% found once. The sequenced sample consisted of peripheral blood. Every receptor here comes from a woman aged 80 or older with acute or convalescent COVID-19. CDR3s include the opening cysteine and the closing phenylalanine or tryptophan. Each record gives: clone size, D gene, V gene, J gene, CDR3 protein, CDR3 DNA. D genes are given only for firm matches. Clone size is given for some rows only: seen once, a few or many times, or a class if the clone is expanded.

clone size: -; D gene: TRBD1; V gene: TRBV5-1; J gene: TRBJ1-1; CDR3 protein: CASSPGTALEAFF; CDR3 DNA: TGCGCCAGCAGCCCAGGGACAGCCCTTGAAGCTTTCTTT
clone size: -; D gene: TRBD1; V gene: TRBV19; J gene: TRBJ1-1; CDR3 protein: CASGPRQGRVNTEAFF; CDR3 DNA: TGTGCCAGCGGACCCAGACAGGGGAGGGTGAACACTGAAGCTTTCTTT
clone size: few; D gene: -; V gene: TRBV10-2; J gene: TRBJ1-6; CDR3 protein: CASSEKDRFYNSPLHF; CDR3 DNA: TGCGCCAGCAGTGAGAAGGACAGATTCTATAATTCACCCCTCCACTTT
clone size: -; D gene: -; V gene: TRBV30; J gene: TRBJ1-1; CDR3 protein: CAWKKDSVRTEAFF; CDR3 DNA: TGTGCCTGGAAGAAGGACAGCGTCAGGACTGAAGCTTTCTTT
clone size: -; D gene: -; V gene: TRBV30; J gene: TRBJ1-2; CDR3 protein: CAWSLRQASYGYTF; CDR3 DNA: TGTGCCTGGAGCCTTAGACAGGCTTCCTATGGCTACACCTTC
clone size: -; D gene: -; V gene: TRBV10-1; J gene: TRBJ2-3; CDR3 protein: CASSPGLSSTDTQYF; CDR3 DNA: TGCGCCAGCAGCCCGGGACTCTCTAGCACAGATACGCAGTATTTT
clone size: -; D gene: -; V gene: TRBV28; J gene: TRBJ1-1; CDR3 protein: CASSPPGMNTEAFF; CDR3 DNA: TGTGCCAGCAGCCCTCCGGGAATGAACACTGAAGCTTTCTTT
clone size: few; D gene: TRBD2; V gene: TRBV18; J gene: TRBJ2-7; CDR3 protein: CASSPPSRGGPSYEQYF; CDR3 DNA: TGTGCCAGCTCACCACCCTCAAGGGGAGGGCCCTCCTACGAGCAGTACTTC
clone size: once; D gene: TRBD1; V gene: TRBV7-9; J gene: TRBJ1-4; CDR3 protein: CASSSPTGTGISTNEKLFF; CDR3 DNA: TGTGCCAGCAGCTCACCTACCGGGACAGGGATATCAACTAATGAAAAACTGTTTTTT
clone size: -; D gene: TRBD1; V gene: TRBV6-5; J gene: TRBJ1-1; CDR3 protein: CASTWDRLNTEAFF; CDR3 DNA: TGTGCCAGCACCTGGGACAGGTTGAACACTGAAGCTTTCTTT
clone size: once; D gene: -; V gene: TRBV21-1; J gene: TRBJ1-5; CDR3 protein: CASSPGQGARQPQHF; CDR3 DNA: TGTGCCAGCAGCCCGGGACAGGGGGCACGGCAGCCCCAGCATTTT
clone size: -; D gene: -; V gene: TRBV29-1; J gene: TRBJ2-7; CDR3 protein: CSVVFTTARYEQYF; CDR3 DNA: TGCAGCGTTGTCTTTACGACAGCCCGCTACGAGCAGTACTTC
clone size: once; D gene: -; V gene: TRBV5-8; J gene: TRBJ2-1; CDR3 protein: CASSSLTGNEQFF; CDR3 DNA: TGTGCCAGCAGCTCCCTCACTGGTAATGAGCAGTTCTTC
clone size: -; D gene: TRBD1; V gene: TRBV19; J gene: TRBJ1-2; CDR3 protein: CASSIEETGLSYGYTF; CDR3 DNA: TGTGCCAGTAGTATAGAGGAGACAGGGCTGTCCTATGGCTACACCTTC
clone size: -; D gene: -; V gene: TRBV12-2; J gene: TRBJ2-1; CDR3 protein: CASRLAGAGPNLISYNEQFF; CDR3 DNA: TGTGCAAGTCGCTTAGCGGGCGCGGGTCCCAATCTCATCTCCTACAATGAGCAGTTCTTC
clone size: once; D gene: -; V gene: TRBV27; J gene: TRBJ2-5; CDR3 protein: CASRPSTGWETQYF; CDR3 DNA: TGTGCCAGCAGACCATCTACCGGGTGGGAGACCCAGTACTTC
clone size: -; D gene: TRBD1; V gene: TRBV4-1; J gene: TRBJ1-1; CDR3 protein: CASSQMGQGNTEAFF; CDR3 DNA: TGCGCCAGCAGCCAGATGGGACAGGGAAACACTGAAGCTTTCTTT
clone size: -; D gene: TRBD2; V gene: TRBV9; J gene: TRBJ2-5; CDR3 protein: CASSLTSGSHVETQYF; CDR3 DNA: TGTGCCAGCAGCTTAACTAGCGGGAGTCACGTCGAGACCCAGTACTTC
clone size: few; D gene: TRBD1; V gene: TRBV15; J gene: TRBJ1-2; CDR3 protein: CATSRDFWSRGTNYGYTF; CDR3 DNA: TGTGCCACCAGCAGAGATTTTTGGAGCAGGGGGACGAACTATGGCTACACCTTC
clone size: -; D gene: -; V gene: TRBV30; J gene: TRBJ1-1; CDR3 protein: CAWSVRWAEAFF; CDR3 DNA: TGTGCCTGGAGTGTGAGGTGGGCTGAAGCTTTCTTT
clone size: -; D gene: TRBD1; V gene: TRBV7-8; J gene: TRBJ2-1; CDR3 protein: CASSFGDRVDVPFF; CDR3 DNA: TGTGCCAGCAGCTTCGGCGACAGGGTGGACGTTCCGTTCTTC
clone size: -; D gene: TRBD1; V gene: TRBV7-9; J gene: TRBJ2-5; CDR3 protein: CASRNRGRETQYF; CDR3 DNA: TGTGCCAGCAGAAACAGGGGTAGGGAGACCCAGTACTTC
clone size: -; D gene: TRBD1; V gene: TRBV12-5; J gene: TRBJ2-5; CDR3 protein: CASGLVRRTGLIQTQYF; CDR3 DNA: TGTGCTAGTGGTTTGGTACGAAGGACAGGGTTGATCCAGACCCAGTACTTC
clone size: -; D gene: -; V gene: TRBV7-9; J gene: TRBJ2-7; CDR3 protein: CASSMDRTSYEQYF; CDR3 DNA: TGTGCCAGCAGCATGGACAGAACATCCTACGAGCAGTACTTC
clone size: -; D gene: -; V gene: TRBV27; J gene: TRBJ1-2; CDR3 protein: CASSLSRTVFYGYTF; CDR3 DNA: TGTGCCAGCAGTTTAAGTCGGACAGTGTTCTATGGCTACACCTTC
clone size: -; D gene: -; V gene: TRBV25-1; J gene: TRBJ1-3; CDR3 protein: CASIPPRTGTGNTIYF; CDR3 DNA: TGTGCCAGCATTCCCCCACGGACGGGAACTGGAAACACCATATATTTT
clone size: -; D gene: TRBD1; V gene: TRBV12-3/TRBV12-4; J gene: TRBJ1-5; CDR3 protein: CASSAQGRRPQHF; CDR3 DNA: TGTGCCAGCAGTGCACAGGGGCGCCGGCCCCAGCATTTT
clone size: -; D gene: TRBD1; V gene: TRBV5-6; J gene: TRBJ1-2; CDR3 protein: CASSPGQGAGYTF; CDR3 DNA: TGTGCCAGCAGCCCGGGACAGGGGGCGGGCTACACCTTC
clone size: -; D gene: -; V gene: TRBV5-1; J gene: TRBJ1-4; CDR3 protein: CASSGAGLDEKLFF; CDR3 DNA: TGCGCCAGCAGCGGGGCAGGGTTAGATGAAAAACTGTTTTTT
clone size: -; D gene: -; V gene: TRBV18; J gene: TRBJ2-1; CDR3 protein: CASSPRLVNEQFF; CDR3 DNA: TGTGCCAGCTCACCACGGCTAGTCAATGAGCAGTTCTTC
clone size: few; D gene: TRBD1; V gene: TRBV9; J gene: TRBJ1-1; CDR3 protein: CASSVGGQGRTEAFF; CDR3 DNA: TGTGCCAGCAGCGTAGGGGGACAGGGGAGAACTGAAGCTTTCTTT
clone size: -; D gene: TRBD2; V gene: TRBV24-1; J gene: TRBJ2-3; CDR3 protein: CATSDSGGGSTDTQYF; CDR3 DNA: TGTGCCACCAGTGATTCTGGCGGGGGGAGCACAGATACGCAGTATTTT
clone size: -; D gene: TRBD1; V gene: TRBV10-1; J gene: TRBJ1-6; CDR3 protein: CASSRTGSDSPLHF; CDR3 DNA: TGCGCCAGCAGTAGGACAGGGAGCGATTCACCCCTCCACTTT